These T cell receptor beta chains were read from a single sample in a study of blood T cell repertoires in COVID-19. Generated by immunoSEQ multiplex PCR, the TCRdb table keeps only in-frame clones and is missing some. This sample has about 99,000 clones, with about nine tenths found just once. What was sequenced was peripheral blood. All receptors come from a man aged 45 to 65 with acute or convalescent COVID-19. Both conserved end residues are part of each CDR3. The D gene is left open where the match is weak. Clone size appears in some rows only: once, few, many, or a class for an expanded clone.

TRBJ1-6 - TRBD1 TRBV7-9 TGTGCCAGCAGCTTGGGACAGGGGTCTGGTTCACCCCTCCACTTT CASSLGQGSGSPLHF
TRBJ2-5 - - TRBV7-9 TGTGCCAGCAGCCCCCAGGGGTGGGAGACCCAGTACTTC CASSPQGWETQYF
TRBJ2-1 - TRBD2 TRBV7-2 TGTGCCAGTAGCTCCGGACTAGGTGGTAATGAGCAGTTCTTC CASSSGLGGNEQFF
TRBJ2-5 - - TRBV7-2 TGTGCCAGCAGCTTAGACGCCTCGAGGACCCAGTACTTC CASSLDASRTQYF
TRBJ1-5 - - TRBV7-8 TGTGCCAGCAGCTTACAGGGGTATCAGCCCCAGCATTTT CASSLQGYQPQHF
TRBJ2-7 - TRBD1 TRBV7-8 TGTGCCAGCAGCCTCCGGGACAGGGGCAGGGACTCCTACGAGCAGTACTTC CASSLRDRGRDSYEQYF
TRBJ2-2 - - TRBV10-3 TGTGCCATCAGGTCGCAGGGGCCGGACACCGGGGAGCTGTTTTTT CAIRSQGPDTGELFF
TRBJ1-5 few - TRBV7-2 TGTGCCAGCAGCCTCAGGGGTTTACAGCCCCAGCATTTT CASSLRGLQPQHF
TRBJ2-2 - TRBD2 TRBV10-2 TGCGCCAGCAGTGGGGTGGGAGGGCCGCCCGGGGAGCTGTTTTTT CASSGVGGPPGELFF
TRBJ1-4 - TRBD1 TRBV25-1 TGTGCCAGCAGTGCTCCGGGACAGGGTAATGAAAAACTGTTTTTT CASSAPGQGNEKLFF
TRBJ2-1 - - TRBV5-1 TGCGCCAGCAGCGGGGGCAATGGGGCGAGCTCCTACAATGAGCAGTTCTTC CASSGGNGASSYNEQFF
TRBJ2-5 - - TRBV29-1 TGCAGCGTTGAACAGGGAAGAGAGACCCAGTACTTC CSVEQGRETQYF
TRBJ2-1 - TRBD1 TRBV7-8 TGTGCCAGCAGCACACGACAGGGAACCTACAATGAGCAGTTCTTC CASSTRQGTYNEQFF
TRBJ1-4 few - TRBV4-1 TGCGCCAGCAGCCAATTGGGGGGATATAATGAAAAACTGTTTTTT CASSQLGGYNEKLFF
TRBJ2-7 - TRBD1 TRBV29-1 TGCAGCGTTCAGACAGGGGGCGAGCAGTACTTC CSVQTGGEQYF
TRBJ2-5 - TRBD1 TRBV10-2 TGCGCCAGCAGAGACAGGGGGAGATACCAAGAGACCCAGTACTTC CASRDRGRYQETQYF
TRBJ2-7 - TRBD1 TRBV6-5 TGTGCCAGCAGTCAACCCGGGACAGGGTACTACGAGCAGTACTTC CASSQPGTGYYEQYF
TRBJ2-7 - - TRBV3-1/TRBV3-2 TGTGCCAGCAGCCAATTCGGCGGCTACTACGAGCAGTACTTC CASSQFGGYYEQYF
TRBJ2-7 - - TRBV28 TGTGCCAGCAGTCAATTAGGCCCGGGCTACGAGCAGTACTTC CASSQLGPGYEQYF
TRBJ1-2 - - TRBV18 TGTGCCAGCTCACCCCCAATCTTGGGGAGGTATGGCTACACCTTC CASSPPILGRYGYTF
TRBJ2-2 - TRBD2 TRBV14 TGTGCCAGCAGCCAAGATCCTGGGACAGGAGCCGGACTAGCGGGACCCGGGGAGCTGTTTTTT CASSQDPGTGAGLAGPGELFF
TRBJ2-1 once TRBD1 TRBV19 TGTGCCAGTAGTAAAACAGGGGTGGGCTACAATGAGCAGTTCTTC CASSKTGVGYNEQFF
TRBJ2-5 - TRBD2 TRBV18 TGTGCCAGCTCACCCCGACTAGCGGGTTCGGAGACCCAGTACTTC CASSPRLAGSETQYF
TRBJ1-4 - - TRBV19 TGTGCCAGTAGTCCCACAGGGACTAATGAAAAACTGTTTTTT CASSPTGTNEKLFF
TRBJ2-1 few TRBD2 TRBV2 TGTGCCAGCAACAGAAGGACTAGCGGGAGGGTCTACAATGAGCAGTTCTTC CASNRRTSGRVYNEQFF
TRBJ2-1 - TRBD2 TRBV5-1 TGCGCCAGCAGCCCCGGACTAGCGGGATACAATGAGCAGTTCTTC CASSPGLAGYNEQFF
TRBJ1-2 - - TRBV5-1 TGCGCCAGCAGCTTGGACGGGAATGGCTACACCTTC CASSLDGNGYTF
TRBJ1-1 once - TRBV27 TGTGCCAGCAGGCCCTCCCGGGTACCGAACACTGAAGCTTTCTTT CASRPSRVPNTEAFF
TRBJ2-7 - - TRBV19 TGTGCCAGTATGGCGGGATCTACGGATTTCGAGCAGTACTTC CASMAGSTDFEQYF
TRBJ1-1 - - TRBV18 TGTGCCAGCTCACAAGTCGGAGGGAACACTGAAGCTTTCTTT CASSQVGGNTEAFF
TRBJ2-1 - TRBD2 TRBV28 TGTGCCAGCAGTTCAAGACTAGCGGGGGCCTACAATGAGCAGTTCTTC CASSSRLAGAYNEQFF
TRBJ2-7 - TRBD1 TRBV19 TGTGCCAGTAGTTTCACAGGGGACGAGCAGTACTTC CASSFTGDEQYF
TRBJ2-3 - - TRBV5-5 TGTGCCAGCAGCTTGGCTAGTGCGCCAGATACGCAGTATTTT CASSLASAPDTQYF
TRBJ1-4 few TRBD1 TRBV7-9 TGTGCCAGCAGCCACGGACAGGGTGCGAATGAAAAACTGTTTTTT CASSHGQGANEKLFF
TRBJ2-7 - TRBD2 TRBV29-1 TGCAGCGTTGTAGCGGGCTACGAGCAGTACTTC CSVVAGYEQYF
TRBJ1-2 - - TRBV27 TGTGCCAGCAGTCCACAGGGAATTGGCTACACCTTC CASSPQGIGYTF
TRBJ2-3 few TRBD1 TRBV28 TGTGCCAGCAGTTCTACAGGGGCGTTCACAGATACGCAGTATTTT CASSSTGAFTDTQYF
TRBJ2-4 - TRBD1 TRBV5-6 TGTGCCAGCAGCCAACTACAGGGGGACAAAAACATTCAGTACTTC CASSQLQGDKNIQYF
TRBJ2-2 once - TRBV19 TGTGCCACCAGGGGTCGTTTCACCGGGGAGCTGTTTTTT CATRGRFTGELFF
TRBJ2-2 few TRBD2 TRBV5-1 TGCGCCAGCAGCTTGGCCGCAGCGGGAGCTTCCGGGGAGCTGTTTTTT CASSLAAAGASGELFF
TRBJ2-7 - TRBD2 TRBV19 TGTGCCAGTAGTATCCTAGCGGGAGTCTACGAGCAGTACTTC CASSILAGVYEQYF
TRBJ2-1 - - TRBV11-1 TGTGCCAGCAGTCTGACAAACTACAATGAGCAGTTCTTC CASSLTNYNEQFF
TRBJ2-2 - TRBD2 TRBV20-1 TGCAGTGCTAGTCCTCTAGCGGGAGTGTCAAGGACCGGGGAGCTGTTTTTT CSASPLAGVSRTGELFF